This T cell receptor (beta chain) was sequenced for a study of T cell changes during pregnancy in multiple sclerosis. TCRdb keeps only in-frame clones here, not all; method: immunoSEQ multiplex PCR. The data contain around 120,000 clones, 80% to 95% of them singletons. The CDR3 runs to 16 residues. Losses at the gene ends were 1 base for V and 7 bases for J; bases not matched to a gene: 9. CDR1 and CDR2 from the germline V gene are MGHRA and YSYEKL. The clonotype was recovered from a female donor with multiple sclerosis, enrolled in a pregnancy study. The sample consisted of peripheral blood, taken after pregnancy. The J gene is TRBJ2-3, the V gene TRBV4-1; 9 bases match TRBD2. This chain's CDR3 is CASSQVSAGGPYTQYF. The CDR3 DNA reads as TGCGCCAGCAGCCAAGTATCTGCGGGGGGGCCTTATACGCAGTATTTT.